One and the same sample provided the 8 T cell receptor beta chains below, sequenced in a study of blood T cell repertoires in COVID-19. Measured with immunoSEQ multiplex PCR; TCRdb has only the in-frame clones, and not every one. The sample yields around 80,000 clones, more than 80% seen once. The sequencing input was peripheral blood. The receptors derive from a woman in her 70s with acute or convalescent COVID-19.

V and J are TRBV29-1 and TRBJ1-1, with D unresolved. V was clipped by 1 base and J by 5 bases, with 8 bases between them. CDR1 and CDR2 (germline): SQVTM, ANQGSEA. CDR3 length: 12 residues. In DNA form, the CDR3 reads TGCAGCGTTGAAGGGGTGCGGACTGAAGCTTTCTTT. Translation gives CSVEGVRTEAFF.

The rearrangement links TRBV10-3 to TRBJ1-2, with a weak D call TRBD1 (5 bases). In germline, CDR1 is ENHRY, CDR2 SYGVKD. The CDR3 contains 15 residues. The V end lost 2 bases, the J end lost 3 bases, and 13 bases lay between the germline ends. This CDR3 is CAISEGQGKDYGYTF. The CDR3 DNA reads TGTGCCATCAGTGAGGGGCAGGGAAAAGACTATGGCTACACCTTC.

This clone has only a few counts. The gene calls are TRBV7-8 and TRBJ2-5; TRBD2 matches at 12 bases. Germline CDR1 is SGHVS and CDR2 is FQNEAQ. This CDR3 is built from 17 residues. Unmatched junction bases numbered 8, after V lost 5 bases and J lost 1 base. The chain's CDR3 is CASSLTSGGFIQETQYF. The CDR3 nucleotides read TGTGCCAGCAGCCTGACTAGCGGGGGATTTATCCAAGAGACCCAGTACTTC.

V and J are TRBV27 and TRBJ2-3; 8 positions agree with TRBD2. Germline V lookup: CDR1 MNHEY, CDR2 SMNVEV (reference sequence). The V segment lost 8 bases and the J segment 2 bases; nucleotides outside the gene matches: 6. The CDR3 is made up of 14 amino acids. CDR3 DNA: TGTGCCAGCGGATTCGGGGGGGTCACAGATACGCAGTATTTT. It encodes CASGFGGVTDTQYF.

The V gene is TRBV5-4, the J gene TRBJ2-7; maybe TRBD1 (6 bases). Germline values: CDR1 SGHNT, CDR2 YYREEE (reference sequence). Trimming pared 5 bases from V and 6 bases from J, leaving 18 bases between. CDR3 length: 14 amino acids. The CDR3: CASRSDSGLGEQYF. CDR3 sequence (DNA): TGTGCCAGCAGATCGGACAGTGGATTGGGCGAGCAGTACTTC.

The chain couples TRBV3-1 (or the pseudogene TRBV3-2) to TRBJ2-5, with 8 bases lining up with TRBD2. J lost 3 bases, V lost 5 bases, and 17 bases had no gene match. The CDR3 runs to 18 residues. CDR1 is LGHDT, CDR2 YNNKEL, per germline (reference sequence). The DNA for the CDR3 is TGTGCCAGCAGCAGGGCTCCTTATGTTGCGGGGGGTAAAGAGACCCAGTACTTC. Protein sequence: CASSRAPYVAGGKETQYF.

The rearrangement joins TRBV18 to TRBJ2-1, with a tentative D call TRBD1 (5 bases). The length of the CDR3 is 16 residues. The V end was cut by 0 bases, the J end by 4 bases, with 13 bases between. The germline V gene has CDR1 KGHSH and CDR2 LQKENI. CDR3 nucleotide sequence: TGTGCCAGCTCACCACCGGGCAGGGCTTTTTACAATGAGCAGTTCTTC. Protein sequence: CASSPPGRAFYNEQFF.

This sequence joins TRBV12-3 or TRBV12-4 and TRBJ2-7; 9 bases agree with TRBD1. V lost 7 bases to trimming and J lost 5 bases; unmatched junction nucleotides: 6. This CDR3 comprises 13 residues. As DNA, the CDR3 is TGTGCCAGCACCGTACAGGGGGCAGACGAGCAGTACTTC. Encoded protein: CASTVQGADEQYF.